These 10 T cell receptor beta chains originate from one sample sequenced in a study of blood T cell repertoires in COVID-19. Assay used: immunoSEQ multiplex PCR; TCRdb lists only in-frame clones, some missing. The repertoire holds 270,000 or so clones, 83% seen once, with approximately 9% in the top ten. The sequenced sample consisted of peripheral blood. Source of these receptors: a woman between 45 and 60 years old who had recovered from COVID-19.

The chain recombines TRBV4-3 with TRBJ2-7; TRBD1 might be the D (5 bases). Trimming shortened V by 1 base and J by 4 bases, and 14 bases separated the two germline ends. The CDR3 runs to 15 residues. Per germline, CDR1 LGHNA and CDR2 YSLEER. CDR3 DNA sequence: TGCGCCAGCAGCCAAGGTCCGGCGGACAAATACGAGCAGTACTTC. Residues: CASSQGPADKYEQYF.

This rearrangement joins TRBV20-1 to TRBJ2-5; 8 bases fit TRBD1. Germline-derived CDR1 and CDR2 are DFQATT and SNEGSKA (reference sequence). V lost 3 bases, J lost 5 bases, and 8 bases stayed unmatched. The CDR3 is 14 residues long. This chain's CDR3 is CSASHAGGRETQYF. CDR3 sequence (DNA): TGCAGTGCTAGTCACGCAGGGGGCCGGGAGACCCAGTACTTC.

The V call is TRBV5-1, the J call TRBJ2-3, with 7 nucleotides matching TRBD2. CDR1 is SGHRS, CDR2 YFSETQ, per germline. With 0 bases clipped from V and 3 bases from J, the junction kept 7 bases outside the gene matches. The CDR3 covers 16 residues. CDR3 region: CASSLVVAGSTDTQYF. In nucleotides, the CDR3 is TGCGCCAGCAGCTTGGTGGTAGCGGGCTCAACAGATACGCAGTATTTT.

V is TRBV4-1 and J is TRBJ1-2; maybe TRBD1 (6 bases). V was trimmed by 3 bases and J by 4 bases, leaving 15 bases between them. The CDR3 extends over 15 amino acids. The germline V gene encodes CDR1 MGHRA and CDR2 YSYEKL. CDR3 DNA sequence: TGCGCCAGCAGCCAGGGTACAGGGAAAGCCTATGGCTACACCTTC. Encoded protein: CASSQGTGKAYGYTF.

The chain links TRBV28 to TRBJ2-7, with 7 bases lining up with TRBD1. CDR3 length equals 15 residues. Germline V gives CDR1 MDHEN, CDR2 SYDVKM. V lost 5 bases, J lost 3 bases, and 10 bases stayed unmatched. The CDR3 DNA sequence: TGTGCCAGCAGTACAGCGAAGGGGGCGAACTACGAGCAGTACTTC. Its protein is CASSTAKGANYEQYF.

V gene TRBV18 combines with J gene TRBJ2-7; D is perhaps TRBD2 (6 bases). The CDR3 has 14 residues. Per germline, CDR1 KGHSH and CDR2 LQKENI. Trimming left V 2 bases short and J 3 bases short, with 11 bases between. CDR3 in amino acids: CASSPGRESYEQYF. CDR3 in DNA: TGTGCCAGCTCACCAGGACGGGAGAGCTACGAGCAGTACTTC.

This chain connects TRBV3-1 (or the pseudogene TRBV3-2) to TRBJ2-1, with 10 bases fitting TRBD2. The CDR3 extends over 15 amino acids. V shed 3 bases, J shed 8 bases, and the junction held 7 bases outside the gene matches. Germline loops: CDR1 LGHDT, CDR2 YNNKEL (reference sequence). The CDR3 region has the DNA TGTGCCAGCAGCCACGGAGCGGGGGGGCCGGATGAGCAGTTCTTC. Amino acids: CASSHGAGGPDEQFF.

V is TRBV18 and J is TRBJ1-5; D gene ambiguous. CDR3 size: 13 residues. The ends were cut back, 4 bases at V and 8 bases at J, with 12 bases in the middle. CDR1 is KGHSH, CDR2 LQKENI, per germline. Here the CDR3 reads CASSLRGSEPQHF. CDR3 sequence (DNA): TGTGCCAGCTCACTCCGGGGATCAGAGCCCCAGCATTTT.

This chain links TRBV5-1 with TRBJ2-2; 8 bases map to TRBD1. V was pared by 4 bases and J by 4 bases, with 6 bases of the junction left unmatched. Germline CDR1 reads SGHRS; CDR2 reads YFSETQ. The CDR3 runs to 15 residues. CDR3 in amino acids: CASSQIRGPTGELFF. DNA of the CDR3: TGCGCCAGCAGCCAAATCAGGGGGCCCACCGGGGAGCTGTTTTTT.

The rearrangement joins TRBV15 to TRBJ1-5, with D perhaps matching TRBD1 (6 bases). V was shortened by 8 bases and J by 0 bases, with 11 bases between the two germline ends. The CDR3 sequence is 14 residues long. CDR1 is LNHNV and CDR2 is YYDKDF in the germline V gene (reference sequence). CDR3 DNA: TGTGCCACCGCGAGGGGGTATAGCAATCAGCCCCAGCATTTT. Protein sequence: CATARGYSNQPQHF.